The clone carrying this TCR beta chain was found a few times. The data were taken from a study of identical twins. The CDR3 covers 12 residues. Trimming took off 3 bases at V and 9 bases at J, with 9 bases between the two ends. TCRdb reprocessed the 5' RACE reads with MiXCR, giving one entry per CDR3 protein. The sample holds hundreds of thousands of distinct CDR3 sequences; about 20% are singletons and the top ten take over 4%. The sample also formed part of further work on T cells expressing NK-cell markers.

Sequenced: PBMCs. The chain carries TRBV12-3 or TRBV12-4 and TRBJ2-1, with a weak D call TRBD1 (5 bases). This TCR came from a woman under 30 in good health. The CDR3 spells CASSFGASEQFF. The CDR3 DNA is TGTGCCAGCAGTTTTGGGGCTAGTGAGCAGTTCTTC.